This TCR beta chain is from a study of blood T cell repertoires in COVID-19. The length of the CDR3 is 16 residues. Germline CDR1 SEHNR, CDR2 FQNEAQ (reference sequence). J lost 1 base, V lost 1 base, and 4 bases had no gene match. This table comes from immunoSEQ multiplex PCR, and its TCRdb copy is limited to in-frame clones, with some not included. This table holds 25,000 to 35,000 clones, around 72% found once. This chain links TRBV7-9 with TRBJ2-3, with TRBD2 matching 8 bases. The material sequenced was peripheral blood. The TCR originated in a boy between 2 and 15 years old with active or convalescent COVID-19. CDR3: CASSLVRAGGTDTQYF. The CDR3 nucleotides read TGTGCCAGCAGCTTAGTCCGAGCGGGGGGCACAGATACGCAGTATTTT. The full variable domain, with the rest looked up from reference TRBV7-9 and TRBJ2-3, is DTGVSQNPRHKITKRGQNVTFRCDPISEHNRLYWYRQTLGQGPEFLTYFQNEAQLEKSRLLSDRFSAERPKGSFSTLEIQRTEQGDSAMYLCASSLVRAGGTDTQYFGPGTRLTVL.